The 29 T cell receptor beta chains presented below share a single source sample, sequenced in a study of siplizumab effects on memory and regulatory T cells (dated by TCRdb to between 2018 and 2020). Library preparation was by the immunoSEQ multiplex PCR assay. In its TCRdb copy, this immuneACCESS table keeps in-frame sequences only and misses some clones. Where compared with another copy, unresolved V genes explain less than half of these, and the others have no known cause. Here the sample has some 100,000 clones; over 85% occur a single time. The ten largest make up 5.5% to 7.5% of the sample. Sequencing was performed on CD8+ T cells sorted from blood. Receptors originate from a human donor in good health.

CDR3 bases: TGTGCCAGCAGCTTGCCATATGGGGCCGGGGAGCTGTTTTTT. This encodes CASSLPYGAGELFF. V usage is TRBV7-9 and J usage is TRBJ2-2; no clear D gene. The ends were cut back, 3 bases at V and 6 bases at J, with 11 bases in the middle. Germline loops: CDR1 SEHNR, CDR2 FQNEAQ (reference sequence). The CDR3 length is 14 residues.

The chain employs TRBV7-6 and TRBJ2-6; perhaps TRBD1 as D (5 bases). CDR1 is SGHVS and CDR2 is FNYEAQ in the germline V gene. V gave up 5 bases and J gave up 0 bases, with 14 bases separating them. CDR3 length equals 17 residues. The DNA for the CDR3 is TGTGCCAGCAGCCCACGAGGAACAGGCTCTGGGGCCAACGTCCTGACTTTC. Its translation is CASSPRGTGSGANVLTF. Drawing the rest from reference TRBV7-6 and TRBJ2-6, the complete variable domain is GAGVSQSPRYKVTKRGQDVALRCDPISGHVSLYWYRQALGQGPEFLTYFNYEAQQDKSGLPNDRFSAERPEGSISTLTIQRTEQRDSAMYRCASSPRGTGSGANVLTFGAGSRLTVL.

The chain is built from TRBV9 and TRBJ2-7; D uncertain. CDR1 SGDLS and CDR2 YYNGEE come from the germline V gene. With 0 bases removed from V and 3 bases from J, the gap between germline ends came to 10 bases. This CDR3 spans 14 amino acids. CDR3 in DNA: TGTGCCAGCAGCGTAGTTCCAGGAAACTACGAGCAGTACTTC. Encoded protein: CASSVVPGNYEQYF.

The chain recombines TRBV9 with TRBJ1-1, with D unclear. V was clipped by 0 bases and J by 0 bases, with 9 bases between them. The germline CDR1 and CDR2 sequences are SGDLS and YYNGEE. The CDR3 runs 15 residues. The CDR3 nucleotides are TGTGCCAGCAGCGTAGACACAGCCATGAACACTGAAGCTTTCTTT. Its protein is CASSVDTAMNTEAFF.

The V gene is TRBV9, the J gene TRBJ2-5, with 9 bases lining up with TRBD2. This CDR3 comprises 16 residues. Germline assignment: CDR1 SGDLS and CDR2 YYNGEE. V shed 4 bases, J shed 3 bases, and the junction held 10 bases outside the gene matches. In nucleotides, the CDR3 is TGTGCCAGCAGCCCCGAGACTAGCGGAAAGGAAGAGACCCAGTACTTC. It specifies CASSPETSGKEETQYF.

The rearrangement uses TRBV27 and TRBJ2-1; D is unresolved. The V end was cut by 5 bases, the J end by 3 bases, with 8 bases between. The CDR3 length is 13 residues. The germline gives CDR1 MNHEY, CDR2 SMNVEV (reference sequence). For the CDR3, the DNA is TGTGCCAGCAGTATGACCCTCTACAATGAGCAGTTCTTC. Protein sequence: CASSMTLYNEQFF.

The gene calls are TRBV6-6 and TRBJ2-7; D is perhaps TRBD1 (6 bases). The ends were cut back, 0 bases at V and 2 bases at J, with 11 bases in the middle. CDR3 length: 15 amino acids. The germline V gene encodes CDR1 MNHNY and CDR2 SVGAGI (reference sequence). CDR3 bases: TGTGCCAGCAGTTACTCGCCAGGGGACGCCTACGAGCAGTACTTC. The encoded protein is CASSYSPGDAYEQYF.

In nucleotides, the CDR3 is TGTGCCAGCACCGAGCGGCGGGGGGGCCACAATGAGCAGTTCTTC. This sequence encodes CASTERRGGHNEQFF. The chain recombines TRBV11-1 with TRBJ2-1; 9 nucleotides match TRBD2. Germline lookup yields CDR1 SGHAT and CDR2 FQDESV (reference sequence). The CDR3 is 15 residues long. The trim removed 7 bases at V and 5 bases at J, leaving 9 bases unmatched.

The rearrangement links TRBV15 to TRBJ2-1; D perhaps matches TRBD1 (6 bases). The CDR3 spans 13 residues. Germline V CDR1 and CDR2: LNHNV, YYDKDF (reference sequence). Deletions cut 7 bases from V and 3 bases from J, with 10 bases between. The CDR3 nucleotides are TGTGCCACCAAGACGACAGGCTACAATGAGCAGTTCTTC. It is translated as CATKTTGYNEQFF.

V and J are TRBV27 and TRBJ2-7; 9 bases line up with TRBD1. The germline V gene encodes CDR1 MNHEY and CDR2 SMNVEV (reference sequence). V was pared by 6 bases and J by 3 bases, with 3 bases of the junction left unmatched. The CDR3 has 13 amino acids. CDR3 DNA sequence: TGTGCCAGCAGCCCGGACAGGGGCTACGAGCAGTACTTC. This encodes CASSPDRGYEQYF.

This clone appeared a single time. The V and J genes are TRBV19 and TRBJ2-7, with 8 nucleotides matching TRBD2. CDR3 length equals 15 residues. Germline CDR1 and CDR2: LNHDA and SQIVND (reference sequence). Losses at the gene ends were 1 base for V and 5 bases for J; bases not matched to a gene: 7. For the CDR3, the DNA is TGTGCCAGTAGTATAGCGGGGGGGCTGAACGACGAGCAGTACTTC. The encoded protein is CASSIAGGLNDEQYF. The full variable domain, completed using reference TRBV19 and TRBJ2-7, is DGGITQSPKYLFRKEGQNVTLSCEQNLNHDAMYWYRQDPGQGLRLIYYSQIVNDFQKGDIAEGYSVSREKKESFPLTVTSAQKNPTAFYLCASSIAGGLNDEQYFGPGTRLTVT.

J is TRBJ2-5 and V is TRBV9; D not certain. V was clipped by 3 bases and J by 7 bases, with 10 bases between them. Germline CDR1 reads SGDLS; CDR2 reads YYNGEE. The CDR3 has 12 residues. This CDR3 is CASSAPLGTQYF. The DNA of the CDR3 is TGTGCCAGCAGCGCTCCTTTGGGGACCCAGTACTTC.

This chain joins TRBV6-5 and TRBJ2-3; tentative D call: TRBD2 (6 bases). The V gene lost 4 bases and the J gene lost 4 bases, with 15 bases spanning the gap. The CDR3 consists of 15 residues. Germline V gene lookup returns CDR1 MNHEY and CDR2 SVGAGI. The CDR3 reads CASSSLGGGADTQYF. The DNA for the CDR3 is TGTGCCAGCAGTTCCCTTGGGGGAGGAGCAGATACGCAGTATTTT.

This CDR3 reads CASSGYRETNYGYTF. For the CDR3, the DNA is TGTGCCAGTAGTGGATACAGGGAGACTAACTATGGCTACACCTTC. The chain has TRBV19 and TRBJ1-2; D possibly corresponds to TRBD1 (6 bases). Trimming cost V 5 bases and J 0 bases, with 13 bases left between them. Germline CDR1 is LNHDA and CDR2 is SQIVND (reference sequence). This CDR3 is built from 15 residues. The complete variable domain, with remaining parts taken from reference TRBV19 and TRBJ1-2, reads DGGITQSPKYLFRKEGQNVTLSCEQNLNHDAMYWYRQDPGQGLRLIYYSQIVNDFQKGDIAEGYSVSREKKESFPLTVTSAQKNPTAFYLCASSGYRETNYGYTFGSGTRLTVV.

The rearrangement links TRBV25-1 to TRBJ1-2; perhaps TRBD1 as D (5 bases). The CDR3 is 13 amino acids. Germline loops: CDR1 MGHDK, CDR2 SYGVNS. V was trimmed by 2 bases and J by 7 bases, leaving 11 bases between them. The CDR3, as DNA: TGTGCCAGCAGTGAACGCGGGGGAGGTGGCTACACCTTC. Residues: CASSERGGGGYTF.

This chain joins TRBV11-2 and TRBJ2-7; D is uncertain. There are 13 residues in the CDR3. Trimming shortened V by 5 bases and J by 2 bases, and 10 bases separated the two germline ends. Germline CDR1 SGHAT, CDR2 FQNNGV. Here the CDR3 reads CASSADVAYEQYF. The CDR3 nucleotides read TGTGCCAGCAGCGCGGACGTGGCCTACGAGCAGTACTTC.

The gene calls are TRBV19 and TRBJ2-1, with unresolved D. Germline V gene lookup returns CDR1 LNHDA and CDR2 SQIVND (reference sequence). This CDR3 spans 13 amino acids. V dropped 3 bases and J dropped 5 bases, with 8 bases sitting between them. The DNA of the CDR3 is TGTGCCAGTAGTATCGCTGCCCACAATGAGCAGTTCTTC. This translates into CASSIAAHNEQFF.

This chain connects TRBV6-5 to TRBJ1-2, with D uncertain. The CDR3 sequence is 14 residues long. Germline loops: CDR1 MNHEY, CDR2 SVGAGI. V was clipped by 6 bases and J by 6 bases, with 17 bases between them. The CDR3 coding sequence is TGTGCCAGCAGCCCAAACGGAGTCCTTGATGGCTACACCTTC. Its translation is CASSPNGVLDGYTF.

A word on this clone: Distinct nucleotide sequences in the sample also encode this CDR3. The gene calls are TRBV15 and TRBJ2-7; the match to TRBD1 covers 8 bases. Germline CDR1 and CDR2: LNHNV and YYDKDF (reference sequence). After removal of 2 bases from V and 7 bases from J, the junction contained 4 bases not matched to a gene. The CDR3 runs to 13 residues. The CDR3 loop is CATSRQTGGEQYF. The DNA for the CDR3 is TGTGCCACCAGCAGACAAACAGGGGGGGAGCAGTACTTC.

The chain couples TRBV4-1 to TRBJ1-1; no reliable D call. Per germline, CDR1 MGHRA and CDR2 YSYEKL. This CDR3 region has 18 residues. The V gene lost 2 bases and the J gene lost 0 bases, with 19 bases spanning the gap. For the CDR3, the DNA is TGCGCCAGCAGCCAAACGAGGGCCCCAAAAAGTTTGAACACTGAAGCTTTCTTT. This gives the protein CASSQTRAPKSLNTEAFF.

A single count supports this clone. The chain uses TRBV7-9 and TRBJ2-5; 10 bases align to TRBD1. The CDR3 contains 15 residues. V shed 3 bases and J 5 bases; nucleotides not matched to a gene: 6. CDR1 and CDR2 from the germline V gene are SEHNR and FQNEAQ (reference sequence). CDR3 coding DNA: TGTGCCAGCAGCTTGGGAGGGGACAGGGGTGAGACCCAGTACTTC. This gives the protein CASSLGGDRGETQYF.

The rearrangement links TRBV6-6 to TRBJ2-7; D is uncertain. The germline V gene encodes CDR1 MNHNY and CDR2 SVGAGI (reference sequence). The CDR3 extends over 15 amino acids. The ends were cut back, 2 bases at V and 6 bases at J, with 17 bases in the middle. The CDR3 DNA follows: TGTGCCAGCAGTTACACGGACCCTCCAACCCGCGAGCAGTACTTC. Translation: CASSYTDPPTREQYF.

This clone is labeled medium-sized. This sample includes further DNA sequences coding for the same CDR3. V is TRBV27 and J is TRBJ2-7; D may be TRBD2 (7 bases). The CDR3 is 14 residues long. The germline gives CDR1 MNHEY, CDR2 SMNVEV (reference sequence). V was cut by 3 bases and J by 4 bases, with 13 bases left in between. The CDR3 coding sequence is TGTGCCAGCAGTTTTGGGGGCGGGAGTTACGAGCAGTACTTC. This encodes CASSFGGGSYEQYF.

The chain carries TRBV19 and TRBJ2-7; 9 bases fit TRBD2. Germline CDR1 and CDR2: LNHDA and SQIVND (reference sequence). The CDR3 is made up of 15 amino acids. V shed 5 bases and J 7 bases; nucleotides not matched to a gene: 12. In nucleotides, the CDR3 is TGTGCCAGTAGTGTGGTGGCAGCGGGAGGAGATGAGCAGTACTTC. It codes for CASSVVAAGGDEQYF.

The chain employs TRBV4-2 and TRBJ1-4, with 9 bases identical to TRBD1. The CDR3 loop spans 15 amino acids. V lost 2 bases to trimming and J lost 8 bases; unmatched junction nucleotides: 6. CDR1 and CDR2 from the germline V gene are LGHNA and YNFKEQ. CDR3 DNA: TGTGCCAGCAGCCAAACAGGGGGCTATGGAGAAAAACTGTTTTTT. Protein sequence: CASSQTGGYGEKLFF.

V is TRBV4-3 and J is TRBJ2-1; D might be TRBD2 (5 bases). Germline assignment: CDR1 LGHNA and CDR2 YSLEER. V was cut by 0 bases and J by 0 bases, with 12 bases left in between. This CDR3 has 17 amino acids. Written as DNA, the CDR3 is TGCGCCAGCAGCCAAGACGGTGGGAGTTACTCCTACAATGAGCAGTTCTTC. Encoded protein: CASSQDGGSYSYNEQFF.

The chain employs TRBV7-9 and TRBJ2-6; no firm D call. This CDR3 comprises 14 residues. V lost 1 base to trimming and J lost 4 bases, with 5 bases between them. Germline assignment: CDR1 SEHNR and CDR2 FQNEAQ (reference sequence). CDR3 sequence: CASSLVAGANVLTF. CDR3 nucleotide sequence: TGTGCCAGCAGCTTAGTCGCCGGGGCCAACGTCCTGACTTTC.

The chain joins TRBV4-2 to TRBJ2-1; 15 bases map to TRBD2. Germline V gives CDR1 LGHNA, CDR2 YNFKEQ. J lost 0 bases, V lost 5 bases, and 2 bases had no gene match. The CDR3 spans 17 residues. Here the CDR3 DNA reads TGTGCCAGCAGCGAGGGACTAGCGGGGGGCTCCTACAATGAGCAGTTCTTC. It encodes CASSEGLAGGSYNEQFF.

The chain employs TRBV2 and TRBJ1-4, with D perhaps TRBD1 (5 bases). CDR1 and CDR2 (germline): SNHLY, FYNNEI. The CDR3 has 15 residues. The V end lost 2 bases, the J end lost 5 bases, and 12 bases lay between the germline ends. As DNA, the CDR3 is TGTGCCAGCAGTGAAATCGGGGCAGGGAATGAAAAACTGTTTTTT. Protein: CASSEIGAGNEKLFF. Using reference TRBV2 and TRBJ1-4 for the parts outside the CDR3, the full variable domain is EPEVTQTPSHQVTQMGQEVILRCVPISNHLYFYWYRQILGQKVEFLVSFYNNEISEKSEIFDDQFSVERPDGSNFTLKIRSTKLEDSAMYFCASSEIGAGNEKLFFGSGTQLSVL.